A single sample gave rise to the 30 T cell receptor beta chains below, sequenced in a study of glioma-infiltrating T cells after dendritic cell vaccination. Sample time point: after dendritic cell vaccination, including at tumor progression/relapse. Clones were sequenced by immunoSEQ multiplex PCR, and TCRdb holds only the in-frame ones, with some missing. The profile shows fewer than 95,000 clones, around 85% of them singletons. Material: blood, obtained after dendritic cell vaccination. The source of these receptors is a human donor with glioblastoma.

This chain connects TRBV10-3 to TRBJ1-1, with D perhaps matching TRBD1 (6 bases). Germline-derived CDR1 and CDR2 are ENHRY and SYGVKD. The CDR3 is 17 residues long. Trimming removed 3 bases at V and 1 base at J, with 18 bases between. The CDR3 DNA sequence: TGTGCCATCAGTGACGATCAGTTGACAGGTCAGAACACTGAAGCTTTCTTT. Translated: CAISDDQLTGQNTEAFF.

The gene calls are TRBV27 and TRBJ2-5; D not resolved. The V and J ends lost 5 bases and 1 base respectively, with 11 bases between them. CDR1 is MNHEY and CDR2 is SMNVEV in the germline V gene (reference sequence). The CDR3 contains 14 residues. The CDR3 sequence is CASSPRFGQETQYF. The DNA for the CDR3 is TGTGCCAGCAGTCCCCGGTTCGGCCAAGAGACCCAGTACTTC.

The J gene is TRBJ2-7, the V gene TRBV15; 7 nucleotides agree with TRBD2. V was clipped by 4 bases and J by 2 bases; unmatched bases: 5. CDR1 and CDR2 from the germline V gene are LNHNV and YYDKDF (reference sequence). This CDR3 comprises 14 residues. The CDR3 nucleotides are TGTGCCACCAGCAAGGCTAGCGGAACCTACGAGCAGTACTTC. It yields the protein CATSKASGTYEQYF.

The CDR3 DNA sequence: TGTGCCAGCAGCTTGGACAGGAACACTGAAGCTTTCTTT. Protein sequence: CASSLDRNTEAFF. V gene TRBV7-9 combines with J gene TRBJ1-1; D may be TRBD1 (6 bases). The CDR3 covers 13 residues. V was cut by 3 bases and J by 1 base, with 6 bases left in between. CDR1 SEHNR and CDR2 FQNEAQ come from the germline V gene (reference sequence).

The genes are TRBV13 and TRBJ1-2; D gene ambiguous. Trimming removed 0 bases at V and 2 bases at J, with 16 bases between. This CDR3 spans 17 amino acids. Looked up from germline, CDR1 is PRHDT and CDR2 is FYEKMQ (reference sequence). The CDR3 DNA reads TGTGCCAGCAGCTTAGGGGGATGGTGGGAGGAAAACTATGGCTACACCTTC. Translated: CASSLGGWWEENYGYTF.

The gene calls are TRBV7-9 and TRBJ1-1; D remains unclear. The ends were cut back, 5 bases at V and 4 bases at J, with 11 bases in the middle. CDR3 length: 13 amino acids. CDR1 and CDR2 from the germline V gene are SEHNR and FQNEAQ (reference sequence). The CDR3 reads CASSRFGGTEAFF. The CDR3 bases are TGTGCCAGCAGCCGTTTTGGAGGCACTGAAGCTTTCTTT.

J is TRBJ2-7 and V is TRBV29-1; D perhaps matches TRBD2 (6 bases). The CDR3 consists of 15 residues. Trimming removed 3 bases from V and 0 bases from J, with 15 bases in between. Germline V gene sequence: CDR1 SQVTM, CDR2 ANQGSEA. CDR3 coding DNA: TGCAGCGTTGAGGGGGGACCCACCCGCTCCTACGAGCAGTACTTC. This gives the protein CSVEGGPTRSYEQYF.

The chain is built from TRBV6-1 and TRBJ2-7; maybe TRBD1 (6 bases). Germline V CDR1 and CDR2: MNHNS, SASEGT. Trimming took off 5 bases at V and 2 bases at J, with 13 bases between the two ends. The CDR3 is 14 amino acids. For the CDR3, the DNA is TGTGCCAGCAGTCGAGGGGGTTACACCTACGAGCAGTACTTC. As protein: CASSRGGYTYEQYF.

The CDR3 DNA reads TGTGCCAGCAGCGTAAGGGGGCAAAAAGAGACCCAGTACTTC. The encoded protein is CASSVRGQKETQYF. This chain connects TRBV9 to TRBJ2-5; 7 bases map to TRBD1. J was trimmed by 3 bases and V by 1 base; bases with no gene match: 3. Germline CDR1 is SGDLS and CDR2 is YYNGEE. The CDR3 spans 14 residues.

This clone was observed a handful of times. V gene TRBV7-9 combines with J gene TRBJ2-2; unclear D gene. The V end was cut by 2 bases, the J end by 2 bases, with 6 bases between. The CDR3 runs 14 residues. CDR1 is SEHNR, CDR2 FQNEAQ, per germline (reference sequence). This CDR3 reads CASSLNPNTGELFF. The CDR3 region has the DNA TGTGCCAGCAGCTTAAATCCTAACACCGGGGAGCTGTTTTTT.

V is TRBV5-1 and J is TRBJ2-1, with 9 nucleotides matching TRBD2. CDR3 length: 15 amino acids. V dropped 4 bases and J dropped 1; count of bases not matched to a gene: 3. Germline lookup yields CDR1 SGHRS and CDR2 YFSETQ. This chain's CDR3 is CASSPSGRSYNEQFF. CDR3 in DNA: TGCGCCAGCAGCCCCAGCGGGAGGTCCTACAATGAGCAGTTCTTC.

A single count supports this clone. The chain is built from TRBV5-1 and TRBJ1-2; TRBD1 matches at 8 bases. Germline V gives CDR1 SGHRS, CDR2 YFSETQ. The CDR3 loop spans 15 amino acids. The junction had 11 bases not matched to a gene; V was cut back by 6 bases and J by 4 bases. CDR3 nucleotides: TGCGCCAGCACCCTTCTTGCAGGGGGCGTCTATGGCTACACCTTC. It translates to CASTLLAGGVYGYTF.

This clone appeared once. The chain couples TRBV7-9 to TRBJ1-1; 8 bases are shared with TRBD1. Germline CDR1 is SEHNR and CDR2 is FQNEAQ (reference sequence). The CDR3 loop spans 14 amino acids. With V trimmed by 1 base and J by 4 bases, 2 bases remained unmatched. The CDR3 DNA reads TGTGCCAGCAGCTTAGACAGGGGGACCACTGAAGCTTTCTTT. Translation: CASSLDRGTTEAFF.

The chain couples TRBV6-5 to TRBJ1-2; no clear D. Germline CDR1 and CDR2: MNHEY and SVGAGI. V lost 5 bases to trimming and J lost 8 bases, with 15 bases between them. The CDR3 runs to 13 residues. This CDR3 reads CASSGRGSGGYTF. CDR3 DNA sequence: TGTGCCAGCAGTGGGCGGGGTTCCGGGGGCTACACCTTC.

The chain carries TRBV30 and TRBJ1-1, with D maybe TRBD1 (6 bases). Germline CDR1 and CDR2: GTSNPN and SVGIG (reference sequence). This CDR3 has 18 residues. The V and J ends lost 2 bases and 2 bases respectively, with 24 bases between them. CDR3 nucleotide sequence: TGTGCCTGGAGTCGTAGTCGACAGGCCGAACGAACCAACACTGAAGCTTTCTTT. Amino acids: CAWSRSRQAERTNTEAFF. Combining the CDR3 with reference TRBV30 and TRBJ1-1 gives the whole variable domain SQTIHQWPATLVQPVGSPLSLECTVEGTSNPNLYWYRQAAGRGLQLLFYSVGIGQISSEVPQNLSASRPQDRQFILSSKKLLLSDSGFYLCAWSRSRQAERTNTEAFFGQGTRLTVV.

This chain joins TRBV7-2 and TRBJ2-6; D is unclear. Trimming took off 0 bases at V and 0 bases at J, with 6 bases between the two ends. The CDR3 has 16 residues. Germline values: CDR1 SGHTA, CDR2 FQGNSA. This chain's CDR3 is CASSLALSSGANVLTF. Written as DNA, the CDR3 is TGTGCCAGCAGCTTAGCGCTAAGCTCTGGGGCCAACGTCCTGACTTTC.

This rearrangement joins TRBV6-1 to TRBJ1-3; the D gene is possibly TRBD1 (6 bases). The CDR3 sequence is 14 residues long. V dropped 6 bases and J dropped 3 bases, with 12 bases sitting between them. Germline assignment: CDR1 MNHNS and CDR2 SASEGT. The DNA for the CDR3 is TGTGCCAGCAGAGAGGACAGCCTTGGAAACACCATATATTTT. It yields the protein CASREDSLGNTIYF.

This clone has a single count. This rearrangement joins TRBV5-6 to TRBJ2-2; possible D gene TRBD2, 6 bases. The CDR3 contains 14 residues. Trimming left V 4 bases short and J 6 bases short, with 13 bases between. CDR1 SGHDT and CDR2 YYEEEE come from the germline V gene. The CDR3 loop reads CASSPDTGAGELFF. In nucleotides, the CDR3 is TGTGCCAGCAGCCCTGACACGGGAGCCGGGGAGCTGTTTTTT.

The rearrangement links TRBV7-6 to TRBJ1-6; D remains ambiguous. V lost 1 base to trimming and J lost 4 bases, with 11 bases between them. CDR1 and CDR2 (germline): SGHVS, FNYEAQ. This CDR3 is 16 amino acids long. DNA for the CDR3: TGTGCCAGCAGCTTAGAAGTTGAGGGTTATAATTCACCCCTCCACTTT. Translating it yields CASSLEVEGYNSPLHF.

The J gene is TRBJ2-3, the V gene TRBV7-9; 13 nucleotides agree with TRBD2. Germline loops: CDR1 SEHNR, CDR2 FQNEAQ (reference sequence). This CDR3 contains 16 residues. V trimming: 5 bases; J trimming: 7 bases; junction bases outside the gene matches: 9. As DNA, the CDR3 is TGTGCCAGCAGCCCTCGACTAGCGGGGGGAGGTAATACGCAGTATTTT. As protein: CASSPRLAGGGNTQYF.

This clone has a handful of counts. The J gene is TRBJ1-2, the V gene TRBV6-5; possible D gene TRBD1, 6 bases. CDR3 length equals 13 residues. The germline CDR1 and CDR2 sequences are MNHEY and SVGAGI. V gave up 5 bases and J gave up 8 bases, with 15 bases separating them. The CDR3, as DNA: TGTGCCAGCAGTCTATATTGGACAGCCGGCTACACCTTC. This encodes CASSLYWTAGYTF.

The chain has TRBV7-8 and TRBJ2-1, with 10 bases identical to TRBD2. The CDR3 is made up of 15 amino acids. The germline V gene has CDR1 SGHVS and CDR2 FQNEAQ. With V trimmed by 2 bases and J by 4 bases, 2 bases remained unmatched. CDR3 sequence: CASSLRTSGYNEQFF. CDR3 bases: TGTGCCAGCAGCTTAAGGACTAGCGGTTACAATGAGCAGTTCTTC. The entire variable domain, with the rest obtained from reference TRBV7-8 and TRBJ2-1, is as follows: GAGVSQSPRYKVAKRGQDVALRCDPISGHVSLFWYQQALGQGPEFLTYFQNEAQLDKSGLPSDRFFAERPEGSVSTLKIQRTQQEDSAVYLCASSLRTSGYNEQFFGPGTRLTVL.

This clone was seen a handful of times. Here the CDR3 DNA reads TGTGCCAGCAGTAGACAGGGTCAGAATGAAAAACTGTTTTTT. This translates into CASSRQGQNEKLFF. This chain uses TRBV6-5 with TRBJ1-4; 7 bases fit TRBD1. Germline CDR1 MNHEY, CDR2 SVGAGI. The CDR3 is made up of 14 amino acids. Trimming at V came to 5 bases and at J to 5 bases, leaving 5 bases not matched to a gene.

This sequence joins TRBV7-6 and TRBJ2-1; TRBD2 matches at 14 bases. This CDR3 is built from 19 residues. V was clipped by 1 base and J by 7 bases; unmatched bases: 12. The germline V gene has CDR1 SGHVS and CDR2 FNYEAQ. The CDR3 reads CASSLEGRTSGRLRNEQFF. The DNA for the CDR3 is TGTGCCAGCAGCTTAGAAGGCCGGACTAGCGGGAGGCTTAGAAATGAGCAGTTCTTC. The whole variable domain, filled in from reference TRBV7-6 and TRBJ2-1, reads GAGVSQSPRYKVTKRGQDVALRCDPISGHVSLYWYRQALGQGPEFLTYFNYEAQQDKSGLPNDRFSAERPEGSISTLTIQRTEQRDSAMYRCASSLEGRTSGRLRNEQFFGPGTRLTVL.

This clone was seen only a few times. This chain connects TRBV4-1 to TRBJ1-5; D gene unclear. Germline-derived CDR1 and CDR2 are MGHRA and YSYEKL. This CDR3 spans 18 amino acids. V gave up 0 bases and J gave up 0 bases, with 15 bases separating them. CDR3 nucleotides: TGCGCCAGCAGCCAAGATCTAGAGGTTTCCTATAGCAATCAGCCCCAGCATTTT. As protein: CASSQDLEVSYSNQPQHF.

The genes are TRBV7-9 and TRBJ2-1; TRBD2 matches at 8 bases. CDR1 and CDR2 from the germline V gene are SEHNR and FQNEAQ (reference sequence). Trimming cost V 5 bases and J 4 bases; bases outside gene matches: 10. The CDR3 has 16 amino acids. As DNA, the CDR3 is TGTGCCAGCAGCCCCCCCGGGGGGGGTCTTTACAATGAGCAGTTCTTC. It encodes CASSPPGGGLYNEQFF.

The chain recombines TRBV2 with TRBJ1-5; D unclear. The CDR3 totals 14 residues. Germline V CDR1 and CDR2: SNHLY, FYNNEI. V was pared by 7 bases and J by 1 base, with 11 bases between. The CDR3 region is CASNGPGSNQPQHF. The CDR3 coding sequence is TGTGCCAGCAACGGACCGGGGAGCAATCAGCCCCAGCATTTT. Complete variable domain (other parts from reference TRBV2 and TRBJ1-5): EPEVTQTPSHQVTQMGQEVILRCVPISNHLYFYWYRQILGQKVEFLVSFYNNEISEKSEIFDDQFSVERPDGSNFTLKIRSTKLEDSAMYFCASNGPGSNQPQHFGDGTRLSIL.

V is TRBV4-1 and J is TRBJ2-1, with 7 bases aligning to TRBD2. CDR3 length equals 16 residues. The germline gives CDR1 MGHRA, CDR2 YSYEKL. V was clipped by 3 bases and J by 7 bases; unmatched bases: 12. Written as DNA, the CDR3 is TGCGCCAGCAGCCACATCGGGACTATCGACTGGAATGAGCAGTTCTTC. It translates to CASSHIGTIDWNEQFF.

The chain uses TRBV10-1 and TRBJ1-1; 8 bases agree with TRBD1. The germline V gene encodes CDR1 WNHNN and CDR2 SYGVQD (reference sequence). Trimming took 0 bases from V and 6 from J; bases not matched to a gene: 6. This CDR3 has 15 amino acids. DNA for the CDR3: TGCGCCAGCAGTGAGTCGCGGACAGGGAAGTCTGAAGCTTTCTTT. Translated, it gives CASSESRTGKSEAFF.

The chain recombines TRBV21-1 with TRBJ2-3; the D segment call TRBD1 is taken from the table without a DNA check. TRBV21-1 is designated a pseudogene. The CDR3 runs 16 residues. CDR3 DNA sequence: TGTGCCAGCAGCAAAGGGGGACAAACTTACACAGATACGCAGTATTTT. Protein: CASSKGGQTYTDTQYF.